This T cell receptor (beta chain) stems from a study of lymphopenia after photon versus proton radiotherapy. Study-wide results and caveats: Under photons, naive T cells and diversity fell while effector/memory populations rose. Better survival with proton therapy was suggested as possible, not demonstrated. Post-nadir diversity loss with photons came from oligoclonal expansion, particularly CD8+ Temra cells. Larger post-nadir TCR diversity loss correlated inversely with survival in deceased patients.

As regards this clone: Its specificity is unknown.

Method: immunoSEQ multiplex PCR; TCRdb's copy keeps in-frame clones and lacks some. The repertoire includes around 63,000 clones, approximately 83% of them detected once, and about 2% sits in the top ten. Germline loops: CDR1 SGHTA, CDR2 FQGTGA. The CDR3 sequence is 14 residues long. The V and J ends lost 2 bases and 3 bases respectively, with 10 bases between them. Source: peripheral blood, taken from a patient treated with photon-based radiotherapy. The rearrangement uses TRBV7-3 and TRBJ1-2, with D unresolved. The sequence was obtained from a man in his forties or fifties with gastric cancer. DNA for the CDR3: TGTGCCAGCAGCTTAGGAGGCGGGGACTATGGCTACACCTTC. This translates into CASSLGGGDYGYTF.